A single sample is the source of the 6 T cell receptor beta chains below, sequenced in a study of T cell responses to AZD1222 COVID-19 vaccine. TCRdb's copy holds only in-frame clones and misses some; the assay was immunoSEQ multiplex PCR. Among approximately 150,000 clones, 92% were seen once, and the ten largest hold around 1.8%. Sequencing was performed on peripheral blood, taken on day 0 of AZD1222 vaccination. Every receptor here comes from an adult in good health.

The rearrangement joins TRBV5-5 to TRBJ1-2; D may be TRBD1 (5 bases). The V end lost 3 bases, the J end lost 4 bases, and 16 bases lay between the germline ends. CDR1 is SGHKS and CDR2 is YYEKEE in the germline V gene (reference sequence). The CDR3 has 15 amino acids. The CDR3 spells CASSSRVEGTYGYTF. The CDR3 nucleotides are TGTGCCAGCAGCTCCCGGGTAGAGGGGACCTATGGCTACACCTTC.

Here the CDR3 reads CASSLRLGSGRENEQFF. DNA for the CDR3: TGTGCCAGCAGCCTCCGACTGGGTAGCGGGAGGGAGAATGAGCAGTTCTTC. This rearrangement joins TRBV9 to TRBJ2-1; 11 bases are shared with TRBD2. CDR3 length: 17 amino acids. Germline CDR1 is SGDLS and CDR2 is YYNGEE. The V gene end was trimmed by 4 bases and the J gene end by 7 bases; junction bases not matched to a gene: 13.

The chain combines TRBV5-5 with TRBJ2-5, with 7 bases fitting TRBD1. J gave up 6 bases and V 3 bases, and 11 bases lay outside the gene matches. This CDR3 region has 15 residues. The germline gives CDR1 SGHKS, CDR2 YYEKEE (reference sequence). The CDR3 here is CASSSLMTGLKTQYF. CDR3 DNA sequence: TGTGCCAGCAGCTCTTTGATGACAGGGCTGAAGACCCAGTACTTC.

A word on this clone: A junction end diverges from the germline sequence, so it may reflect a read error. The V and J genes are TRBV7-7 and TRBJ2-1; D tentatively reads TRBD1 or TRBD2 (5 bases each). The CDR3 consists of 15 residues. Germline CDR1 SSHAT, CDR2 FNYEAQ (reference sequence). CDR3 loop: CASRVEARPYNEQFF. For the CDR3, the DNA is TGTGCTAGCAGGGTGGAGGCCCGGCCCTACAATGAGCAGTTCTTC.

This clone was picked up one time. This rearrangement joins TRBV6-5 to TRBJ1-2; D gene ambiguous. V lost 2 bases to trimming and J lost 4 bases, with 11 bases between them. The CDR3 contains 14 residues. Germline V gene data show CDR1 as MNHEY and CDR2 as SVGAGI. CDR3 protein: CASSYTLVGYGYTF. CDR3 sequence (DNA): TGTGCCAGCAGTTACACCTTAGTGGGCTATGGCTACACCTTC.

The CDR3 protein is CASSEGLAGGYYEQYF. The DNA for the CDR3 is TGTGCCAGCAGTGAAGGGCTAGCGGGAGGGTACTACGAGCAGTACTTC. The rearrangement joins TRBV6-1 to TRBJ2-7; 12 nucleotides match TRBD2. Trimming removed 1 base from V and 3 bases from J; junction bases left unmatched: 4. The CDR3 sequence is 16 residues long. CDR1 and CDR2 from the germline V gene are MNHNS and SASEGT.